The rows below give T cell receptor beta chains drawn from one sample of a study of shared clonotypes between healthy human individuals. Only in-frame clones appear in the TCRdb table, and some are missing; sequencing was by immunoSEQ multiplex PCR. The sample gives about 560,000 clones, around 77% of which show up once; approximately 12% is in the top ten. Source material: PBMCs. The receptors were gathered from a woman in her 40s in good health. Some clones in this sample may be carry-over from other donors' samples. CDR3s include the opening cysteine and the closing phenylalanine or tryptophan. The order of the fields is V gene, J gene, clone size, D gene, CDR3 DNA, CDR3 protein. D genes are given only for firm matches. Some rows mark clone size as missing; the rest say once, few, many or name a class of expanded clone.

V gene: TRBV27; J gene: TRBJ2-1; clone size: NA; D gene: NA; CDR3 DNA: TGTGCCAGCAGTTTAAGGGACAATGAGCAGTTCTTC; CDR3 protein: CASSLRDNEQFF
V gene: TRBV5-4; J gene: TRBJ2-5; clone size: many; D gene: TRBD1; CDR3 DNA: TGTGCCAGCAGCTTGACAGGGGTCCCGGAGACCCAGTACTTC; CDR3 protein: CASSLTGVPETQYF
V gene: TRBV28; J gene: TRBJ2-5; clone size: once; D gene: NA; CDR3 DNA: TGTGCCAGCAGTCCTGGACACCTCCAAGAGACCCAGTACTTC; CDR3 protein: CASSPGHLQETQYF
V gene: TRBV10-2; J gene: TRBJ1-2; clone size: NA; D gene: TRBD1; CDR3 DNA: TGCGCCGGCAGTGAGGGGTGGCAGGGGGCAATCTATGGCTACACCTTC; CDR3 protein: CAGSEGWQGAIYGYTF
V gene: TRBV7-2; J gene: TRBJ2-7; clone size: once; D gene: TRBD2; CDR3 DNA: TGTGCCAGCAGCAGAACTAGCGGGAGTTACGAGCAGTACTTC; CDR3 protein: CASSRTSGSYEQYF
V gene: TRBV7-9; J gene: TRBJ2-7; clone size: NA; D gene: TRBD1; CDR3 DNA: TGTGCCAGCAGCCAGAGGACAGGGGTCGACGAGCAGTACTTC; CDR3 protein: CASSQRTGVDEQYF
V gene: TRBV21-1; J gene: TRBJ1-4; clone size: NA; D gene: NA; CDR3 DNA: TGTGCCAGCAGCAAAGGAGAGGGGACTAATGAAAAACTGTTTTTT; CDR3 protein: CASSKGEGTNEKLFF
V gene: TRBV4-2; J gene: TRBJ2-3; clone size: NA; D gene: TRBD2; CDR3 DNA: TGTGCCAGCAGCCAACCGGGAGGTACAGATACGCAGTATTTT; CDR3 protein: CASSQPGGTDTQYF
V gene: TRBV27; J gene: TRBJ2-3; clone size: NA; D gene: NA; CDR3 DNA: TGTGCCAGCAGTTCGATGATACCGGGACCCCAGGGAGATACGCAGTATTTT; CDR3 protein: CASSSMIPGPQGDTQYF
V gene: TRBV11-2; J gene: TRBJ1-1; clone size: NA; D gene: NA; CDR3 DNA: TGTGCCAGCAGCTTAGAACTAGGGGCGCGTCAACCTGAAGCTTTCTTT; CDR3 protein: CASSLELGARQPEAFF
V gene: TRBV19; J gene: TRBJ2-5; clone size: NA; D gene: TRBD1; CDR3 DNA: TGTGCCAGTAGTATTCAGCCGGGACAGGGTGGAGAGACCCAGTACTTC; CDR3 protein: CASSIQPGQGGETQYF
V gene: TRBV6-1; J gene: TRBJ1-5; clone size: NA; D gene: NA; CDR3 DNA: TGTGCCAGCAGTGGTGATCGCAATCAGCCCCAGCATTTT; CDR3 protein: CASSGDRNQPQHF
V gene: TRBV30; J gene: TRBJ1-2; clone size: NA; D gene: NA; CDR3 DNA: TGTGCCTGGAGTGTAAGTCAGCTGAACTATGGCTACACCTTC; CDR3 protein: CAWSVSQLNYGYTF
V gene: TRBV2; J gene: TRBJ2-5; clone size: NA; D gene: NA; CDR3 DNA: TGTGCCAGCAGTGAAGCGCTTGGTCGAGGAGGGACGCCCCAAGAGACCCAGTACTTC; CDR3 protein: CASSEALGRGGTPQETQYF
V gene: TRBV6-1; J gene: TRBJ2-7; clone size: NA; D gene: TRBD2; CDR3 DNA: TGTGCCAGCAGACCAAGCGGGAGAGACGAGCAGTACTTC; CDR3 protein: CASRPSGRDEQYF
V gene: TRBV27; J gene: TRBJ2-3; clone size: NA; D gene: NA; CDR3 DNA: TGTGCCAGCAAACGAGTCCCCACAGATACGCAGTATTTT; CDR3 protein: CASKRVPTDTQYF
V gene: TRBV19; J gene: TRBJ2-7; clone size: once; D gene: TRBD1; CDR3 DNA: TGTGCCAGTAGTATCCACGGGACAGGGGCCTACGAGCAGTACTTC; CDR3 protein: CASSIHGTGAYEQYF
V gene: TRBV6-6; J gene: TRBJ1-1; clone size: NA; D gene: NA; CDR3 DNA: TGTGCCAGCAGGGAGGGCAGTGAAGCTTTCTTT; CDR3 protein: CASREGSEAFF
V gene: TRBV18; J gene: TRBJ1-1; clone size: NA; D gene: TRBD1; CDR3 DNA: TGTGCCAGCTCACCACCGGGACAGGGGGCTTGGAACACTGAAGCTTTCTTT; CDR3 protein: CASSPPGQGAWNTEAFF
V gene: TRBV7-9; J gene: TRBJ1-2; clone size: NA; D gene: NA; CDR3 DNA: TGTGCCAGCAGCTTAGCGGGGGCGCCTAACTATGGCTACACCTTC; CDR3 protein: CASSLAGAPNYGYTF
V gene: TRBV9; J gene: TRBJ2-5; clone size: NA; D gene: TRBD1; CDR3 DNA: TGTGCCAGCAGCGTAGGTGGGATAGGGGGCAGCCAAGAGACCCAGTACTTC; CDR3 protein: CASSVGGIGGSQETQYF
V gene: TRBV11-2; J gene: TRBJ2-7; clone size: NA; D gene: NA; CDR3 DNA: TGTGCCAGCAGCCCCCAAATGAACGAGCAGTACTTC; CDR3 protein: CASSPQMNEQYF
V gene: TRBV2; J gene: TRBJ1-5; clone size: NA; D gene: NA; CDR3 DNA: TGTGCCAGCGGGGCGATATATAGCAATCAGCCCCAGCATTTT; CDR3 protein: CASGAIYSNQPQHF
V gene: TRBV14; J gene: TRBJ1-3; clone size: NA; D gene: NA; CDR3 DNA: TGTGCCACCGGAACAGGGCCTGGAAACACCATATATTTT; CDR3 protein: CATGTGPGNTIYF
V gene: TRBV2; J gene: TRBJ2-5; clone size: NA; D gene: NA; CDR3 DNA: TGTGCCAGCAGTGAGGGGGCAGGGTATACTGAAGAGACCCAGTACTTC; CDR3 protein: CASSEGAGYTEETQYF
V gene: TRBV6-1; J gene: TRBJ1-1; clone size: NA; D gene: TRBD1; CDR3 DNA: TGTGCCAGCAGTGAAGCGCGGGGACAGGGGGCCCCTGAAGCTTTCTTT; CDR3 protein: CASSEARGQGAPEAFF
V gene: TRBV7-3; J gene: TRBJ2-7; clone size: NA; D gene: TRBD2; CDR3 DNA: TGTGCCAGCAGCTTGTTTAGCGGGAGTTACGAGCAGTACTTC; CDR3 protein: CASSLFSGSYEQYF
V gene: TRBV30; J gene: TRBJ1-2; clone size: NA; D gene: TRBD1; CDR3 DNA: TGTGCCTGGAGAGACAGGGGGTACTCGTATGGCTACACCTTC; CDR3 protein: CAWRDRGYSYGYTF
V gene: TRBV6-6; J gene: TRBJ2-7; clone size: NA; D gene: NA; CDR3 DNA: TGTGCCAGCAGTTACGGGGGTGAGCAGTACTTC; CDR3 protein: CASSYGGEQYF
V gene: TRBV2; J gene: TRBJ1-3; clone size: NA; D gene: NA; CDR3 DNA: TGTGCCAGCAGTGTCCTAAGGAGCATGTCCTCTGGAAACACCATATATTTT; CDR3 protein: CASSVLRSMSSGNTIYF
V gene: TRBV2; J gene: TRBJ2-7; clone size: NA; D gene: TRBD2; CDR3 DNA: TGTGCCAGCAGGCAGACTAGCGGACGCTACGAGCAGTACTTC; CDR3 protein: CASRQTSGRYEQYF
V gene: TRBV5-4; J gene: TRBJ1-2; clone size: NA; D gene: TRBD1; CDR3 DNA: TGTGCCAGCAGCTTGGATCCAGGGGGCGAGGTCTATGGCTACACCTTC; CDR3 protein: CASSLDPGGEVYGYTF
V gene: TRBV7-9; J gene: TRBJ2-2; clone size: once; D gene: NA; CDR3 DNA: TGTGCCAGCAGCTTAGAGGCCAGGGCAACCGGGGAGCTGTTTTTT; CDR3 protein: CASSLEARATGELFF
V gene: TRBV10-3; J gene: TRBJ2-2; clone size: NA; D gene: TRBD1; CDR3 DNA: TGTGCCACGGAGGACAGGGCGAACACCGGGGAGCTGTTTTTT; CDR3 protein: CATEDRANTGELFF
V gene: TRBV6-5; J gene: TRBJ2-2; clone size: NA; D gene: NA; CDR3 DNA: TGTGCCAGCAGTTACACGGGGCAGAACACCGGGGAGCTGTTTTTT; CDR3 protein: CASSYTGQNTGELFF
V gene: TRBV7-2; J gene: TRBJ2-2; clone size: NA; D gene: NA; CDR3 DNA: TGTGCCAGCAGCTTAGTGAAGACCGGGGAGCTGTTTTTT; CDR3 protein: CASSLVKTGELFF
V gene: TRBV5-4; J gene: TRBJ2-7; clone size: NA; D gene: TRBD1; CDR3 DNA: TGTGCCAGCACCAAGGACAGGAGCTACGAGCAGTACTTC; CDR3 protein: CASTKDRSYEQYF
V gene: TRBV4-3; J gene: TRBJ1-5; clone size: NA; D gene: NA; CDR3 DNA: TGCGCCAGCAGCCAAGAGGGGACAACGTGGCCCCAGCATTTT; CDR3 protein: CASSQEGTTWPQHF
V gene: TRBV7-7; J gene: TRBJ1-3; clone size: NA; D gene: NA; CDR3 DNA: TGTGCCAGCAGTAGAGGGGCAGAATGGGGAAACACCATATATTTT; CDR3 protein: CASSRGAEWGNTIYF
V gene: TRBV15; J gene: TRBJ2-7; clone size: NA; D gene: NA; CDR3 DNA: TGTGCCACCAGCAGAGATCATGGGGCAGGAAACGAGCAGTACTTC; CDR3 protein: CATSRDHGAGNEQYF
V gene: TRBV19; J gene: TRBJ1-5; clone size: few; D gene: NA; CDR3 DNA: TGTGCCAGTAGTATTCTGTTGGGGGCTATTCAGCCCCAGCATTTT; CDR3 protein: CASSILLGAIQPQHF
V gene: TRBV4-2; J gene: TRBJ2-7; clone size: NA; D gene: NA; CDR3 DNA: TGTGCCAGCAGCCGGGCCCTAGGCTACGAGCAGTACTTC; CDR3 protein: CASSRALGYEQYF
V gene: TRBV29-1; J gene: TRBJ2-3; clone size: NA; D gene: TRBD2; CDR3 DNA: TGCAGCGCCGACGGGACTAGCGGGAGGATGAGCACAGATACGCAGTATTTT; CDR3 protein: CSADGTSGRMSTDTQYF
V gene: TRBV7-9; J gene: TRBJ1-3; clone size: NA; D gene: NA; CDR3 DNA: TGTGCCAGCAGCCACTCGCGGGATTGGGGCTCTGGAAACACCATATATTTT; CDR3 protein: CASSHSRDWGSGNTIYF
V gene: TRBV5-1; J gene: TRBJ2-5; clone size: NA; D gene: NA; CDR3 DNA: TGCGCCAGCAGAAGGGACCACCAAGAGACCCAGTACTTC; CDR3 protein: CASRRDHQETQYF
V gene: TRBV5-4; J gene: TRBJ1-4; clone size: NA; D gene: NA; CDR3 DNA: TGTGCCAGCAGCTTGGCCGGGGGCACTAATGAAAAACTGTTTTTT; CDR3 protein: CASSLAGGTNEKLFF
V gene: TRBV11-1; J gene: TRBJ1-2; clone size: NA; D gene: NA; CDR3 DNA: TGTGCCAGCAGCTTAGGCCTCTATGGCTACACCTTC; CDR3 protein: CASSLGLYGYTF
V gene: TRBV20-1; J gene: TRBJ2-1; clone size: NA; D gene: NA; CDR3 DNA: TGCAGTGCCGACCACGTCGCTGAGCAGTTCTTC; CDR3 protein: CSADHVAEQFF
V gene: TRBV5-1; J gene: TRBJ1-2; clone size: NA; D gene: TRBD1; CDR3 DNA: TGCGCCAGCAGTACAGGGGAAAACTATGGCTACACCTTC; CDR3 protein: CASSTGENYGYTF
V gene: TRBV7-3; J gene: TRBJ1-1; clone size: NA; D gene: NA; CDR3 DNA: TGTGCCAGCAGCCACGGGACCCTGAACACTGAAGCTTTCTTT; CDR3 protein: CASSHGTLNTEAFF
V gene: TRBV28; J gene: TRBJ2-1; clone size: few; D gene: NA; CDR3 DNA: TGTGCCAGCAGTTTGATTCCCGGGTACAATGAGCAGTTCTTC; CDR3 protein: CASSLIPGYNEQFF
V gene: TRBV19; J gene: TRBJ2-7; clone size: NA; D gene: NA; CDR3 DNA: TGTGCCAGTAGTATAGTCTTTACCGCTACCTACGAGCAGTACTTC; CDR3 protein: CASSIVFTATYEQYF
V gene: TRBV7-8; J gene: TRBJ2-1; clone size: NA; D gene: TRBD2; CDR3 DNA: TGTGCCAGCAGCTTAGCCAGCGGGAGTTGGAATGAGCAGTTCTTC; CDR3 protein: CASSLASGSWNEQFF
V gene: TRBV20-1; J gene: TRBJ1-2; clone size: NA; D gene: NA; CDR3 DNA: TGCAGTGCCCTGGACTTATATGGCTACACCTTC; CDR3 protein: CSALDLYGYTF